What follows are 31 T cell receptor beta chains derived from one specimen sequenced in a study of blood T cell repertoires in COVID-19. Clones were sequenced by immunoSEQ multiplex PCR, and TCRdb holds only the in-frame ones, with some missing. This sample has under 250,000 clones, with 80% to 90% found just once. Sequenced input: peripheral blood. These receptors originate from a man aged 60 to 75 with acute or convalescent COVID-19.

The chain combines TRBV4-3 with TRBJ2-2; tentatively, D is TRBD1 (6 bases). Germline V gene sequence: CDR1 LGHNA, CDR2 YSLEER. Trimming stripped 5 bases from V and 5 bases from J, with 12 bases between. The CDR3 consists of 14 residues. The CDR3 nucleotides are TGCGCCAGCAGCAGGGGACACCGTACCGGGGAGCTGTTTTTT. The encoded protein is CASSRGHRTGELFF.

This chain links TRBV11-3 with TRBJ1-3, with unresolved D. V shed 5 bases and J shed 3 bases, with 8 bases lying between them. This CDR3 spans 13 amino acids. CDR1 SGHNT and CDR2 YENEEA come from the germline V gene. CDR3: CASSATGGNTIYF. For the CDR3, the DNA is TGTGCCAGCAGCGCCACCGGTGGAAACACCATATATTTT.

This chain connects TRBV6-5 to TRBJ1-2, with 8 bases identical to TRBD1. Germline CDR1 reads MNHEY; CDR2 reads SVGAGI. The CDR3 runs to 13 residues. Unmatched junction bases numbered 2, after V lost 4 bases and J lost 4 bases. The DNA of the CDR3 is TGTGCCAGCAGTTGGGGACAGGCCTATGGCTACACCTTC. Its translation: CASSWGQAYGYTF.

The V call is TRBV6-6, the J call TRBJ1-2; no clear D gene. The CDR3 loop spans 13 amino acids. V lost 0 bases to trimming and J lost 8 bases, with 10 bases between them. The germline CDR1 and CDR2 sequences are MNHNY and SVGAGI (reference sequence). CDR3 loop: CASSYSFNGGYTF. DNA for the CDR3: TGTGCCAGCAGTTACTCCTTTAACGGGGGCTACACCTTC.

V and J are TRBV4-1 and TRBJ2-7; the D gene is possibly TRBD1 (5 bases). Trimming left V 2 bases short and J 3 bases short, with 11 bases between. The CDR3 sequence is 14 residues long. Germline V gene sequence: CDR1 MGHRA, CDR2 YSYEKL. DNA for the CDR3: TGCGCCAGCAGCCAACAGGGTCGCGGCTACGAGCAGTACTTC. Amino acids: CASSQQGRGYEQYF.

The CDR3 coding sequence is TGTGCCAGCAGCGCCCTGAGCGGGGCGGGAAATGAGCAGTTCTTC. Amino acids: CASSALSGAGNEQFF. V and J are TRBV7-9 and TRBJ2-1, with 7 bases identical to TRBD2. V lost 5 bases to trimming and J lost 7 bases; unmatched junction nucleotides: 11. Per germline, CDR1 SEHNR and CDR2 FQNEAQ (reference sequence). This CDR3 is 15 amino acids long.

This clone was counted between two and nine times. The V call is TRBV5-6, the J call TRBJ2-1, with D tentatively TRBD1 (5 bases). This CDR3 has 16 amino acids. V was cut by 3 bases and J by 0 bases, with 13 bases left in between. Germline V gene lookup returns CDR1 SGHDT and CDR2 YYEEEE. For the CDR3, the DNA is TGTGCCAGCAGCTGGGGCGTCGCAAGCTCCTACAATGAGCAGTTCTTC. Translated, it gives CASSWGVASSYNEQFF. Based on the CDR3 plus reference TRBV5-6 and TRBJ2-1, the full variable domain is DAGVTQSPTHLIKTRGQQVTLRCSPKSGHDTVSWYQQALGQGPQFIFQYYEEEERQRGNFPDRFSGHQFPNYSSELNVNALLLGDSALYLCASSWGVASSYNEQFFGPGTRLTVL.

The CDR3 DNA is TGCGCCAGCAGCTTGGACCAGGGCAATCAGCCCCAGCATTTT. Protein: CASSLDQGNQPQHF. The genes are TRBV5-1 and TRBJ1-5; D uncertain. CDR3 length: 14 amino acids. V was pared by 0 bases and J by 2 bases, with 6 bases between. Germline loops: CDR1 SGHRS, CDR2 YFSETQ.

This clone was found a few times. This rearrangement joins TRBV7-9 to TRBJ2-1; 10 bases fit TRBD2. Germline assignment: CDR1 SEHNR and CDR2 FQNEAQ (reference sequence). The CDR3 totals 16 residues. After removal of 2 bases from V and 9 bases from J, the junction contained 10 bases not matched to a gene. The CDR3 bases are TGTGCCAGCAGCTTAAGGGGAGGGACTAGCGAAGGTGAGCAGTTCTTC. It translates to CASSLRGGTSEGEQFF.

The V call is TRBV3-1 (or the pseudogene TRBV3-2), the J call TRBJ1-1; weak D call: TRBD1 (5 bases). Germline V gives CDR1 LGHDT, CDR2 YNNKEL (reference sequence). Deletions cut 0 bases from V and 4 bases from J, with 15 bases between. This CDR3 region has 16 residues. CDR3 amino acids: CASSQDWGGGITEAFF. The CDR3 nucleotides are TGTGCCAGCAGCCAAGATTGGGGGGGAGGGATCACTGAAGCTTTCTTT.

This clone was picked up many times. The chain is built from TRBV28 and TRBJ1-2; 8 bases line up with TRBD1. CDR3 length: 14 amino acids. J gave up 7 bases and V 5 bases, and 9 bases lay outside the gene matches. Germline loops: CDR1 MDHEN, CDR2 SYDVKM. CDR3 sequence (DNA): TGTGCCAGCAGTCAACAGGGGGAATTTAGTGGCTACACCTTC. Translated, it gives CASSQQGEFSGYTF.

This chain uses TRBV6-2 or TRBV6-3 with TRBJ2-1, with 9 bases that match TRBD2. Germline-derived CDR1 and CDR2 are MNHEY and SVGEGT. This CDR3 is built from 16 residues. V trimming: 5 bases; J trimming: 7 bases; junction bases outside the gene matches: 12. The chain's CDR3 is CASSPRGSGGENEQFF. CDR3 coding DNA: TGTGCCAGCAGTCCCCGGGGTAGCGGGGGTGAGAATGAGCAGTTCTTC.

The chain uses TRBV7-2 and TRBJ1-5; D is undetermined. V dropped 2 bases and J dropped 6 bases, with 8 bases sitting between them. CDR3 length: 13 amino acids. Germline V gene sequence: CDR1 SGHTA, CDR2 FQGNSA. This CDR3 reads CASSLSQFQPQHF. The CDR3 nucleotides are TGTGCCAGCAGCTTATCGCAGTTTCAGCCCCAGCATTTT.

The CDR3 loop is CASRSHQGYEQYF. The CDR3 bases are TGTGCCAGCAGGTCACATCAGGGATACGAGCAGTACTTC. The J gene is TRBJ2-7, the V gene TRBV27; D perhaps matches TRBD1 (5 bases). This CDR3 region has 13 residues. The germline gives CDR1 MNHEY, CDR2 SMNVEV (reference sequence). Trimming took off 6 bases at V and 4 bases at J, with 13 bases between the two ends.

The chain combines TRBV11-3 with TRBJ1-1; maybe TRBD1 (6 bases). The V end lost 4 bases, the J end lost 1 base, and 7 bases lay between the germline ends. Germline V CDR1 and CDR2: SGHNT, YENEEA. The CDR3 runs 13 residues. The CDR3 DNA reads as TGTGCCAGCAGCTCACAGGGGAACACTGAAGCTTTCTTT. As protein: CASSSQGNTEAFF.

The genes are TRBV6-5 and TRBJ2-1; D perhaps matches TRBD2 (6 bases). Germline-derived CDR1 and CDR2 are MNHEY and SVGAGI. V was pared by 6 bases and J by 10 bases, with 25 bases between. This CDR3 is 16 amino acids long. The chain's CDR3 is CASSYPTSTRSREQFF. The CDR3, as DNA: TGTGCCAGCAGCTACCCTACTAGCACCCGGTCCCGCGAGCAGTTCTTC.

A few counts support this clone. The genes are TRBV30 and TRBJ1-6; D gene ambiguous. Trimming took 2 bases from V and 6 from J, leaving 14 bases between them. CDR1 GTSNPN and CDR2 SVGIG come from the germline V gene (reference sequence). The CDR3 runs to 15 residues. The CDR3, as DNA: TGTGCCTGGAGTCATTCGGGGTGGGGTAATTCACCCCTCCACTTT. This codes for CAWSHSGWGNSPLHF.

The chain recombines TRBV27 with TRBJ1-1, with D uncertain. Trimming removed 3 bases from V and 1 base from J, with 6 bases in between. Germline loops: CDR1 MNHEY, CDR2 SMNVEV (reference sequence). CDR3 length: 13 residues. As DNA, the CDR3 is TGTGCCAGCAGTTTGCCCGGGAACACTGAAGCTTTCTTT. This codes for CASSLPGNTEAFF.

V gene TRBV7-9 combines with J gene TRBJ2-1; the match to TRBD1 covers 9 bases. The J segment lost 8 bases and the V segment lost 5 bases, leaving 10 bases of the junction unmatched. Germline V gene lookup returns CDR1 SEHNR and CDR2 FQNEAQ (reference sequence). CDR3 length: 15 amino acids. The CDR3 sequence: CASSPDRGFVDEQFF. The CDR3 nucleotides read TGTGCCAGCAGCCCAGACAGGGGGTTCGTCGATGAGCAGTTCTTC.

This chain joins TRBV7-9 and TRBJ2-5, with D tentatively TRBD2 (5 bases). There are 13 residues in the CDR3. The germline V and J ends were trimmed by 5 bases and 5 bases, with 12 bases remaining between them. The V gene's germline CDR1 is SEHNR and CDR2 FQNEAQ (reference sequence). Here the CDR3 reads CASSRTSPETQYF. Here the CDR3 DNA reads TGTGCCAGCAGCCGTACTAGTCCTGAGACCCAGTACTTC.

The genes are TRBV14 and TRBJ2-4; 8 bases line up with TRBD1. Germline assignment: CDR1 SGHDN and CDR2 FVKESK. The V and J ends lost 0 bases and 4 bases, in that order; junction bases with no gene match: 2. The CDR3 sequence is 15 residues long. The CDR3 loop reads CASSQDGQGKNIQYF. The CDR3 region has the DNA TGTGCCAGCAGCCAAGACGGACAGGGTAAAAACATTCAGTACTTC.

This clone was seen once. The chain is built from TRBV15 and TRBJ2-3, with D maybe TRBD1 (5 bases). The CDR3 has 18 amino acids. V was pared by 4 bases and J by 3 bases, with 23 bases between. Germline V gives CDR1 LNHNV, CDR2 YYDKDF (reference sequence). Written as DNA, the CDR3 is TGTGCCACCAGCACTAGGAAAGGCAGGGCAGTTTTGACAGATACGCAGTATTTT. Translating gives CATSTRKGRAVLTDTQYF.

The rearrangement links TRBV15 to TRBJ2-3; 8 nucleotides agree with TRBD1. Germline CDR1 is LNHNV and CDR2 is YYDKDF (reference sequence). V was clipped by 8 bases and J by 0 bases; unmatched bases: 1. The CDR3 length is 13 residues. The CDR3 DNA is TGTGCCACCGGGACAGGTAGCACAGATACGCAGTATTTT. Translating it yields CATGTGSTDTQYF.

In nucleotides, the CDR3 is TGTGCCATCAGTGACAGATCGACCTACAATGAGCAGTTCTTC. It codes for CAISDRSTYNEQFF. V usage is TRBV10-3 and J usage is TRBJ2-1; D gene ambiguous. Per the germline V gene, CDR1 is ENHRY and CDR2 is SYGVKD. This CDR3 spans 14 amino acids. Between the trimmed V and J ends, which lost 3 bases and 2 bases, there was a span of 8 bases.

The rearrangement links TRBV12-5 to TRBJ2-7, with D uncertain. Per germline, CDR1 LGHNT and CDR2 FRNRAP. This CDR3 has 12 residues. V dropped 6 bases and J dropped 4 bases, with 10 bases sitting between them. This CDR3 is CASGRLSYEQYF. In DNA, the CDR3 is TGTGCTAGTGGGAGGCTGTCGTACGAGCAGTACTTC.

This clone was picked up one time. The CDR3 nucleotides are TGTGCCACCAGTGATCACCCCTCACGAGCGGCCAAAAACATTCAGTACTTC. It translates to CATSDHPSRAAKNIQYF. The chain links TRBV24-1 to TRBJ2-4; D remains ambiguous. Germline CDR1 reads KGHDR; CDR2 reads SFDVKD. The CDR3 extends over 17 amino acids. V gave up 3 bases and J gave up 1 base, with 15 bases separating them.

This clone showed up just once. J is TRBJ1-5 and V is TRBV6-5, with D unclear. The CDR3 length is 13 residues. Germline CDR1 and CDR2: MNHEY and SVGAGI. V was clipped by 10 bases and J by 1 base, with 11 bases between them. Written as DNA, the CDR3 is TGTGCCATCCACCTAGAGAGCAATCAGCCCCAGCATTTT. This encodes CAIHLESNQPQHF.

J is TRBJ2-5 and V is TRBV6-2 or TRBV6-3, with 7 positions matching TRBD1. CDR1 and CDR2 (germline): MNHEY, SVGEGT. The CDR3 extends over 15 amino acids. With 6 bases clipped from V and 3 bases from J, the junction kept 10 bases outside the gene matches. The CDR3 sequence is CASSQTAQGEETQYF. In DNA form, the CDR3 reads TGTGCCAGCAGCCAAACGGCCCAGGGGGAAGAGACCCAGTACTTC.

CDR3 region: CATSVGGNRRENGDTQYF. The CDR3 region has the DNA TGTGCCACCAGTGTAGGGGGAAACAGGCGGGAGAATGGAGATACGCAGTATTTT. The chain couples TRBV24-1 to TRBJ2-3; possibly TRBD2 for D (7 bases). This CDR3 is 18 amino acids long. Germline lookup yields CDR1 KGHDR and CDR2 SFDVKD. V lost 5 bases and J 5 bases, leaving 25 bases between the germline ends.

V usage is TRBV28 and J usage is TRBJ1-6; 7 bases align to TRBD1. The length of the CDR3 is 14 residues. The germline V gene encodes CDR1 MDHEN and CDR2 SYDVKM. With V trimmed by 6 bases and J by 6 bases, 5 bases remained unmatched. The CDR3 region has the DNA TGTGCCAGCAGCCGGACAGGACTTAATTCACCCCTCCACTTT. Translating gives CASSRTGLNSPLHF.

V gene TRBV5-1 combines with J gene TRBJ2-6, with a possible D match to TRBD2 (5 bases). This CDR3 contains 17 residues. Trimming removed 5 bases at V and 0 bases at J, with 15 bases between. In germline, CDR1 is SGHRS, CDR2 YFSETQ. CDR3 region: CASRKIRGSSGANVLTF. Here the CDR3 DNA reads TGCGCCAGCAGGAAAATCCGGGGATCCTCTGGGGCCAACGTCCTGACTTTC.